The 22 T cell receptor beta chains presented below share a single source sample, sequenced in a study of naive and memory T cell subsets. An equimolar mix of two oligonucleotides served as the beta constant-region primer for TRBC1 and TRBC2. TCRdb passed the UMI-ligation and nested PCR reads through MiXCR, listing each CDR3 protein once. The data show under 100,000 distinct CDR3 sequences, 6% to 7.5% seen once. What was sequenced was central memory CD4+ T cells from blood. The receptors derive from a human donor in good health.

The V call is TRBV7-2, the J call TRBJ2-1; 7 bases fit TRBD2. CDR3 size: 14 residues. The V gene end was trimmed by 5 bases and the J gene end by 9 bases; junction bases not matched to a gene: 10. The germline CDR1 and CDR2 sequences are SGHTA and FQGNSA. The CDR3 coding sequence is TGTGCCAGCAGCCCTAGCGGATCGGGACGTGAGCAGTTCTTC. It yields the protein CASSPSGSGREQFF.

This clonotype was counted between two and nine times. The chain recombines TRBV6-1 with TRBJ2-1, with 7 bases aligning to TRBD1. Per germline, CDR1 MNHNS and CDR2 SASEGT. The junction had 18 bases not matched to a gene; V was cut back by 1 base and J by 9 bases. The CDR3 covers 18 residues. The CDR3 region is CASSEEVVLGGFEPEQFF. CDR3 coding DNA: TGTGCCAGCAGTGAAGAGGTTGTTTTAGGGGGCTTCGAGCCTGAGCAGTTCTTC.

This clonotype has at least ten counts. V is TRBV20-1 and J is TRBJ1-4; D is possibly TRBD1 (6 bases). Trimming took off 0 bases at V and 8 bases at J, with 22 bases between the two ends. The CDR3 covers 17 residues. Germline-derived CDR1 and CDR2 are DFQATT and SNEGSKA (reference sequence). In nucleotides, the CDR3 is TGCAGTGCTAGAGATCCTTCGGGGGCGAGGTTGCAAGAAAAACTGTTTTTT. This translates into CSARDPSGARLQEKLFF.

V gene TRBV7-9 combines with J gene TRBJ2-2; tentatively, D is TRBD2 (5 bases). This CDR3 contains 14 residues. The V gene lost 0 bases and the J gene lost 5 bases, with 7 bases spanning the gap. Germline V gene data show CDR1 as SEHNR and CDR2 as FQNEAQ (reference sequence). This CDR3 is CASSLARATGELFF. In nucleotides, the CDR3 is TGTGCCAGCAGCTTAGCGCGGGCAACCGGGGAGCTGTTTTTT.

Turning to this clonotype: A read error may account for a junction end that differs from germline. This chain joins TRBV11-1 and TRBJ2-6; no definite D call. Germline assignment: CDR1 SGHAT and CDR2 FQDESV (reference sequence). The CDR3 consists of 15 residues. CDR3 DNA sequence: TGTGCCAGCAGCCCCTCTACGTCTGTGGCCAACGTCCTGACTTTC. Translated: CASSPSTSVANVLTF.

The sample holds a few counts of this clonotype. The chain uses TRBV24-1 and TRBJ1-5; 7 nucleotides line up with TRBD1. V gave up 3 bases and J gave up 3 bases; unmatched junction bases: 1. This CDR3 is 14 amino acids long. CDR1 and CDR2 (germline): KGHDR, SFDVKD. Written as DNA, the CDR3 is TGTGCCACCAGTGATGGGACAGCCAATCAGCCCCAGCATTTT. Protein: CATSDGTANQPQHF.

This clonotype has just a few counts. This rearrangement joins TRBV7-2 to TRBJ1-6; D gene ambiguous. CDR3 length equals 15 residues. Trimming took off 6 bases at V and 0 bases at J, with 9 bases between the two ends. Germline CDR1 reads SGHTA; CDR2 reads FQGNSA. The CDR3 is CASSPKVSYNSPLHF. The CDR3 DNA sequence: TGTGCCAGCAGTCCTAAGGTCTCCTATAATTCACCCCTCCACTTT.

The V and J genes are TRBV20-1 and TRBJ2-7; D unresolved. Trimming took off 0 bases at V and 1 base at J, with 13 bases between the two ends. The CDR3 contains 15 residues. Germline V gene lookup returns CDR1 DFQATT and CDR2 SNEGSKA (reference sequence). CDR3 amino acids: CSARDSWGKSYEQYF. In DNA, the CDR3 is TGCAGTGCTAGAGATTCGTGGGGAAAGTCCTACGAGCAGTACTTC.

The sample holds many counts of this clonotype. The gene calls are TRBV18 and TRBJ1-5; possibly TRBD1 for D (5 bases). Per the germline V gene, CDR1 is KGHSH and CDR2 is LQKENI. V lost 3 bases and J 5 bases, leaving 11 bases between the germline ends. The CDR3 has 14 residues. Here the CDR3 reads CASSPQGNDQPQHF. The CDR3, as DNA: TGTGCCAGCTCACCCCAGGGTAATGATCAGCCCCAGCATTTT.

This clonotype was found once. The chain carries TRBV14 and TRBJ2-7; the D gene is possibly TRBD2 (5 bases). CDR1 SGHDN and CDR2 FVKESK come from the germline V gene. This CDR3 region has 14 residues. The V gene lost 4 bases and the J gene lost 3 bases, with 13 bases spanning the gap. The CDR3 protein is CASSRSSGNYEQYF. The DNA of the CDR3 is TGTGCCAGCAGCCGAAGTTCCGGGAACTACGAGCAGTACTTC. Combining the CDR3 with reference TRBV14 and TRBJ2-7 gives the whole variable domain EAGVTQFPSHSVIEKGQTVTLRCDPISGHDNLYWYRRVMGKEIKFLLHFVKESKQDESGMPNNRFLAERTGGTYSTLKVQPAELEDSGVYFCASSRSSGNYEQYFGPGTRLTVT.

The chain has TRBV7-3 and TRBJ2-1; 11 bases agree with TRBD2. V was pared by 5 bases and J by 4 bases, with 7 bases of the junction left unmatched. The germline V gene encodes CDR1 SGHTA and CDR2 FQGTGA. CDR3 length: 16 amino acids. The CDR3 is CASSPQGLAAYNEQFF. The CDR3 DNA sequence: TGTGCCAGCAGCCCCCAGGGACTAGCGGCTTACAATGAGCAGTTCTTC.

This clonotype occurred many times. This chain links TRBV15 with TRBJ1-4; tentatively, D is TRBD1 (6 bases). CDR3 size: 14 residues. The V end was cut by 10 bases, the J end by 5 bases, with 17 bases between. Germline CDR1 reads LNHNV; CDR2 reads YYDKDF (reference sequence). Here the CDR3 reads CAISPRGSNEKLFF. For the CDR3, the DNA is TGTGCCATTTCGCCAAGGGGGTCCAATGAAAAACTGTTTTTT.

The sample holds many counts of this clonotype. The chain combines TRBV5-4 with TRBJ2-1, with 10 bases aligning to TRBD1. V lost 4 bases, J lost 5 bases, and 6 bases stayed unmatched. The CDR3 is made up of 15 amino acids. CDR1 is SGHNT, CDR2 YYREEE, per germline (reference sequence). CDR3 sequence (DNA): TGTGCCAGCAGCCAAAGACAGGGGGCGCACAATGAGCAGTTCTTC. It codes for CASSQRQGAHNEQFF. The full variable domain, with the rest looked up from reference TRBV5-4 and TRBJ2-1, is ETGVTQSPTHLIKTRGQQVTLRCSSQSGHNTVSWYQQALGQGPQFIFQYYREEENGRGNFPPRFSGLQFPNYSSELNVNALELDDSALYLCASSQRQGAHNEQFFGPGTRLTVL.

The table lists this clonotype with many counts. The chain recombines TRBV24-1 with TRBJ2-3, with 9 bases fitting TRBD1. V gave up 3 bases and J gave up 1 base; unmatched junction bases: 10. CDR3 length: 18 residues. The V gene's germline CDR1 is KGHDR and CDR2 SFDVKD. CDR3 DNA: TGTGCCACCAGTGATGGCCCGGGACAGGGTGTGGGCACAGATACGCAGTATTTT. Translated: CATSDGPGQGVGTDTQYF.

This clonotype appeared many times. The V gene is TRBV18, the J gene TRBJ1-1; 8 bases are shared with TRBD1. This CDR3 comprises 15 residues. Germline CDR1 is KGHSH and CDR2 is LQKENI. The V segment lost 3 bases and the J segment 4 bases; nucleotides outside the gene matches: 7. This CDR3 is CASSPVGQGGTEAFF. The CDR3 coding sequence is TGTGCCAGCTCACCGGTCGGACAGGGCGGCACTGAAGCTTTCTTT.

The sample holds many counts of this clonotype. This chain uses TRBV20-1 with TRBJ1-5; 7 bases align to TRBD1. V lost 5 bases and J lost 4; bases outside the gene matches: 14. The CDR3 length is 16 residues. Germline loops: CDR1 DFQATT, CDR2 SNEGSKA (reference sequence). The CDR3 bases are TGCAGTGCTCTTAACTTACGCGGGACAGTGAATCAGCCCCAGCATTTT. It codes for CSALNLRGTVNQPQHF.

There are a few counts of this clonotype. The chain joins TRBV20-1 to TRBJ2-1, with 8 bases fitting TRBD2. Germline-derived CDR1 and CDR2 are DFQATT and SNEGSKA (reference sequence). V lost 0 bases to trimming and J lost 8 bases; unmatched junction nucleotides: 9. The CDR3 loop spans 15 amino acids. Here the CDR3 DNA reads TGCAGTGCTAGAGATCCGGGAGGGTATATCTATGAGCAGTTCTTC. Amino acid sequence: CSARDPGGYIYEQFF.

The chain joins TRBV6-2 or TRBV6-3 to TRBJ2-2; 7 bases map to TRBD1. The ends lost 2 bases at V and 1 base at J; junction bases unmatched: 1. The CDR3 sequence is 15 residues long. CDR1 is MNHEY, CDR2 SVGEGT, per germline. The CDR3 is CASSYNRGNTGELFF. Here the CDR3 DNA reads TGTGCCAGCAGTTACAACAGGGGGAACACCGGGGAGCTGTTTTTT.

This clonotype was seen only a few times. This chain uses TRBV5-1 with TRBJ2-5; a possible D gene is TRBD1 (6 bases). Germline V gene data show CDR1 as SGHRS and CDR2 as YFSETQ. Trimming took 4 bases from V and 4 from J, leaving 17 bases between them. The CDR3 length is 15 residues. CDR3 region: CASSKDSPPGETQYF. The CDR3 DNA reads as TGCGCCAGCAGCAAGGACAGCCCCCCGGGAGAGACCCAGTACTTC.

This rearrangement joins TRBV19 to TRBJ1-4; D possibly corresponds to TRBD1 (5 bases). CDR1 and CDR2 from the germline V gene are LNHDA and SQIVND (reference sequence). Trimming removed 5 bases from V and 0 bases from J, with 10 bases in between. The CDR3 consists of 15 residues. This chain's CDR3 is CASSEAGTTNEKLFF. The CDR3 DNA follows: TGTGCCAGTAGTGAGGCAGGGACAACTAATGAAAAACTGTTTTTT.

This clonotype was counted ten times or more. The chain uses TRBV7-9 and TRBJ2-7; weak D call: TRBD1 (6 bases). Germline values: CDR1 SEHNR, CDR2 FQNEAQ (reference sequence). Trimming removed 7 bases at V and 6 bases at J, with 22 bases between. This CDR3 is built from 15 residues. This chain's CDR3 is CASNPGQTDFSEQYF. In DNA, the CDR3 is TGTGCCAGCAACCCTGGACAGACCGATTTCTCCGAGCAGTACTTC.

Only a few counts were recorded for this clonotype. J is TRBJ2-3 and V is TRBV5-6; 8 bases are shared with TRBD1. In germline, CDR1 is SGHDT, CDR2 YYEEEE. The junction had 1 base not matched to a gene; V was cut back by 1 base and J by 0 bases. The CDR3 is 15 amino acids. As DNA, the CDR3 is TGTGCCAGCAGCTTGTGGGACAGGAGCACAGATACGCAGTATTTT. This translates into CASSLWDRSTDTQYF. Full variable domain (rest looked up from reference TRBV5-6 and TRBJ2-3): DAGVTQSPTHLIKTRGQQVTLRCSPKSGHDTVSWYQQALGQGPQFIFQYYEEEERQRGNFPDRFSGHQFPNYSSELNVNALLLGDSALYLCASSLWDRSTDTQYFGPGTRLTVL.